This is a list of T cell receptor beta chains from one sample in a study of T cell repertoires in cytomegalovirus infection. TCRdb re-called the reads with MiXCR, one entry per CDR3 protein. This table has around 740,000 distinct CDR3 sequences, approximately 34% appearing once. Sample: PBMCs. These receptors all stem from a human donor in good health (CMV status not recorded). Some clones in this sample may be carry-over from other donors' samples. CDR3s leave out the opening cysteine and the closing phenylalanine or tryptophan. Each record gives: V gene, J gene, CDR3 protein.

>TRBV20-1|TRBJ1-2
SAVLYTGNYGYT
>TRBV12-3/TRBV12-4|TRBJ1-1
ASSWVGTNTEAF
>TRBV28|TRBJ2-1
ASSLLVAAGDYNEQF
>TRBV6-6|TRBJ1-1
ASGRENTEAF
>TRBV12-3/TRBV12-4|TRBJ2-7
ASTRGAHTYEQY
>TRBV20-1|TRBJ2-7
SAELRLGDEQY
>TRBV12-3/TRBV12-4|TRBJ1-2
ASSSPGDGHGYT
>TRBV6-5|TRBJ2-6
ASSYSGQANVLT
>TRBV24-1|TRBJ2-1
ATSDWGEQF
>TRBV20-1|TRBJ1-6
SARVGWSYNSPLH
>TRBV3-1|TRBJ2-2
ASSQGRTGELF
>TRBV7-3|TRBJ2-1
AREAGWGYNEQF
>TRBV2|TRBJ2-5
ASSDLQQSYQETQY
>TRBV5-4|TRBJ2-1
ASSFHSSEQF
>TRBV20-1|TRBJ1-2
SAREGPGGYT
>TRBV28|TRBJ2-1
ASSLLRVDGNEQF
>TRBV6-1|TRBJ2-2
ASTRMIGTGELF
>TRBV20-1|TRBJ2-5
SGRGGGETQY
>TRBV28|TRBJ1-5
ASTHLTAAGNQPQH